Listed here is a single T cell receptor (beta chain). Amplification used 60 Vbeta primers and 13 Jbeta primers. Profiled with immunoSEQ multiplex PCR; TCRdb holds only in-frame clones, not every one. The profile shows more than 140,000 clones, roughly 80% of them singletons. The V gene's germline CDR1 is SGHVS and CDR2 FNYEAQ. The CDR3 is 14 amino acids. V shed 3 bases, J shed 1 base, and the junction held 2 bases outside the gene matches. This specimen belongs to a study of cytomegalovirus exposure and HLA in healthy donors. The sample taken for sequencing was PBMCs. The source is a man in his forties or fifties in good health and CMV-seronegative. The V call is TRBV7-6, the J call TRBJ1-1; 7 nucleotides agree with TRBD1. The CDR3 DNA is TGTGCCAGCAGCTTGGACAGGCAGAACACTGAAGCTTTCTTT. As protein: CASSLDRQNTEAFF. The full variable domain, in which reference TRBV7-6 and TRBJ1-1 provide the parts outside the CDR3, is GAGVSQSPRYKVTKRGQDVALRCDPISGHVSLYWYRQALGQGPEFLTYFNYEAQQDKSGLPNDRFSAERPEGSISTLTIQRTEQRDSAMYRCASSLDRQNTEAFFGQGTRLTVV.